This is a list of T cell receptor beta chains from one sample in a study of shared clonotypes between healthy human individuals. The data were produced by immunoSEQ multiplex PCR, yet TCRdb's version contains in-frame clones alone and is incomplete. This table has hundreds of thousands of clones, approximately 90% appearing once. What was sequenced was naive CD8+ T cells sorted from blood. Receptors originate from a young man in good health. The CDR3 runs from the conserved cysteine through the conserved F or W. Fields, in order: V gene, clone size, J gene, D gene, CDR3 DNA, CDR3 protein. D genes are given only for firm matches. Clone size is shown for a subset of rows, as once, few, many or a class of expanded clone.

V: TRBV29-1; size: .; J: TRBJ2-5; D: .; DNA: TGCAGCGTTGAAGATTCGCGGGGAGCGCAAGAGACCCAGTACTTC; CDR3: CSVEDSRGAQETQYF
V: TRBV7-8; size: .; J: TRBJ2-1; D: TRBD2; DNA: TGTGCCAGCAGCTTAGGACTAGCGGGAAATGAGCAGTTCTTC; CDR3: CASSLGLAGNEQFF
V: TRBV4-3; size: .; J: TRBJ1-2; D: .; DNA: TGCGCCAGCAGCCAAGACTACCCGGTTAGCCCTAAATGGGACTATGGCTACACCTTC; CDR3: CASSQDYPVSPKWDYGYTF
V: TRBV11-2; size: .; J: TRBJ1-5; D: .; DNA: TGTGCCAGCGCCGATAGCAATCAGCCCCAGCATTTT; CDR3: CASADSNQPQHF
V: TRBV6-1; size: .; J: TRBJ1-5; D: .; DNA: TGTGCCAGCAGTTGGAGGGTCGATAGCAATCAGCCCCAGCATTTT; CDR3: CASSWRVDSNQPQHF
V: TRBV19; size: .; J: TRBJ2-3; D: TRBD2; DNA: TGTGCCAGTAGTATCTCGGGACTAGCGGGTCGTTTAGATACGCAGTATTTT; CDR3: CASSISGLAGRLDTQYF
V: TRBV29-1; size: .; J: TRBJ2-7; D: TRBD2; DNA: TGCAGCGTTGAGCTAGCGGGTAGCTCCTACGAGCAGTACTTC; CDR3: CSVELAGSSYEQYF
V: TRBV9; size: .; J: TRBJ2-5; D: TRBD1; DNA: TGTGCCAGCAGCGGGGACAGTGAGACCCAGTACTTC; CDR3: CASSGDSETQYF
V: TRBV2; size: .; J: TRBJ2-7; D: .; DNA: TGTGCCAGCTTTGCCTATAACTACGAGCAGTACTTC; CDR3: CASFAYNYEQYF
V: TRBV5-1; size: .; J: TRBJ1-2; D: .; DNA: TGCGCCAGCAGCTTCACAGAGGATGGCTACACCTTC; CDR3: CASSFTEDGYTF
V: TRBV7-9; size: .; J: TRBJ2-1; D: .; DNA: TGTGCCAGCAGCTCCGGACAGAGAGATTCCTACAATGAGCAGTTCTTC; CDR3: CASSSGQRDSYNEQFF
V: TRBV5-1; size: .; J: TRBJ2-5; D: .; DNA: TGCGCCAGCAGCTTCCGGGGCCGGGGGCTTCCAGAGACCCAGTACTTC; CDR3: CASSFRGRGLPETQYF
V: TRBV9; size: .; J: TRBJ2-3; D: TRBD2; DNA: TGTGCCAGCAGTAGCGGGAGTGTGGCAGATACGCAGTATTTT; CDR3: CASSSGSVADTQYF
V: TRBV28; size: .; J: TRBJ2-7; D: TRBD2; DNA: TGTGCCAGCAGTTTATCAGGCGGGAGGTCATATTACGAGCAGTACTTC; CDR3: CASSLSGGRSYYEQYF
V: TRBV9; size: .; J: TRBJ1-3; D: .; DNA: TGTGCCAGCAGCGTAGGAGGGGCGTCTGGAAACACCATATATTTT; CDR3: CASSVGGASGNTIYF
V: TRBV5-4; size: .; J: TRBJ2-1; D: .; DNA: TGTGCCAGCAGGGATAAAGGGGGTGTCGATGAGCAGTTCTTC; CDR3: CASRDKGGVDEQFF
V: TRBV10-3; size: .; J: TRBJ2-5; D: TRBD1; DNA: TGTGCCATCAGTGGCTTCCCCGGGACAGGGGTGGGTCAAGAGACCCAGTACTTC; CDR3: CAISGFPGTGVGQETQYF
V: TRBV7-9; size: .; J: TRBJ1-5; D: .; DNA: TGTGCCAGCAGCTTAGAGACCCCCTATAGCAATCAGCCCCAGCATTTT; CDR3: CASSLETPYSNQPQHF
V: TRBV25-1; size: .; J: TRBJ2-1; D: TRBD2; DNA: TGTGCCCGCAGTGATCTAGCGGGACTCCACAATGAGCAGTTCTTC; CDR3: CARSDLAGLHNEQFF
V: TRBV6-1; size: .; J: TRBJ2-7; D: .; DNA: TGTGCCAGCAGGGATCCGGGACGTCCCTCCTACGAGCAGTACTTC; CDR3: CASRDPGRPSYEQYF
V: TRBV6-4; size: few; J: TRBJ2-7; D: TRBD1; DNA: TGTGCCAGCAGACCGGGACAGCTCCTACCAGACGAGCAGTACTTC; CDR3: CASRPGQLLPDEQYF
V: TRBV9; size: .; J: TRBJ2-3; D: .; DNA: TGTGCCAGCAGCGCCTACACAGATACGCAGTATTTT; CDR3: CASSAYTDTQYF
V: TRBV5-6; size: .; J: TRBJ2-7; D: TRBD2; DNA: TGTGCCAGCAGCTTCCCGGCTAGCGGAGCTGTCGACGAGCAGTACTTC; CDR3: CASSFPASGAVDEQYF
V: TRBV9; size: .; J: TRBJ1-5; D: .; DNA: TGTGCCAGCAGCTCCCGGGGCCATCAGCCCCAGCATTTT; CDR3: CASSSRGHQPQHF
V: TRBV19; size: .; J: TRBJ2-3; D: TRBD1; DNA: TGTGCCAGTAGTATAGGTGGGACAGTCACAGATACGCAGTATTTT; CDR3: CASSIGGTVTDTQYF
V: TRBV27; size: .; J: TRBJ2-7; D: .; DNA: TGTGCCAGCAGTTCCCGGGCTTCCCGCAACGAGCAGTACTTC; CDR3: CASSSRASRNEQYF
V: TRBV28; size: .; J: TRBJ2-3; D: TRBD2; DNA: TGTGCCAGCAGCAAGACGAGCGGGGCTGGAGATACGCAGTATTTT; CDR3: CASSKTSGAGDTQYF
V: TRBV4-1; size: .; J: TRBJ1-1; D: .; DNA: TGCGCCAGCAGCCAAGTGGGGGCTGGCACTGAAGCTTTCTTT; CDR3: CASSQVGAGTEAFF
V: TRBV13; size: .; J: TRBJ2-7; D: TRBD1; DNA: TGTGCCAGCAGCTTAGGCGGGGACAGGGTTGGCTACGAGCAGTACTTC; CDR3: CASSLGGDRVGYEQYF
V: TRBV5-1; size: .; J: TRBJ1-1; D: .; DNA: TGCGCCAGCCAAACAGGGACTGAAGCTTTCTTT; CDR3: CASQTGTEAFF
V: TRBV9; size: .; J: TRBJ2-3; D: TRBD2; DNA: TGTGCCAGCAGCGTAAGTCTCCGGGGGGTGACAGATACGCAGTATTTT; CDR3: CASSVSLRGVTDTQYF
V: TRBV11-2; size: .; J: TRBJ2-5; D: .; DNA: TGTGCCAGCAGCTTAAGGCCTGTACAAGAGACCCAGTACTTC; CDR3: CASSLRPVQETQYF
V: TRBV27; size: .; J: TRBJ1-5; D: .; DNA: TGTGCCAGCAGTTGGTCCCATAATCAGCCCCAGCATTTT; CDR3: CASSWSHNQPQHF
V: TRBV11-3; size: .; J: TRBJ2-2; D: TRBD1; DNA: TGTGCCAGCAGCCCACACGATACCGGGACAGGGTACACCGGGGAGCTGTTTTTT; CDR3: CASSPHDTGTGYTGELFF
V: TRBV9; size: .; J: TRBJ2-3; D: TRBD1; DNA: TGTGCCAGCAGCGACGACAGGGCCGGGGGCACAGATACGCAGTATTTT; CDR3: CASSDDRAGGTDTQYF
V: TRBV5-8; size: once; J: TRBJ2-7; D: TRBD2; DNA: TGTGCCAGCAGCCACACTAGCGGGAGTTCTTACGAGCAGTACTTC; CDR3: CASSHTSGSSYEQYF
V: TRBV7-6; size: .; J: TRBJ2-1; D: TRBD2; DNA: TGTGCCAGCAGCTTAGAAGCGGGAGTCTTTTATGATGAGCAGTTCTTC; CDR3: CASSLEAGVFYDEQFF
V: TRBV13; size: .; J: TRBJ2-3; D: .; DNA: TGTGCCAGCAGCCCTAACCGGGGTTCTCGCCAGATAACAGATACGCAGTATTTT; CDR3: CASSPNRGSRQITDTQYF
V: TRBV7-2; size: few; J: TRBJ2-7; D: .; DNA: TGTGCCAGCAGCCCCTCTAGTACCTACGAGCAGTACTTC; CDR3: CASSPSSTYEQYF
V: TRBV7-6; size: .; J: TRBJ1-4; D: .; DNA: TGTGCCAGCAGCTTGGACGGACGGTTAGAAAAACTGTTTTTT; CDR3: CASSLDGRLEKLFF
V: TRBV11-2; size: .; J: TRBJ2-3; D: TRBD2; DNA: TGTGCCAGCAGCTTGTTAGCGGGGGATCCGCACACAGATACGCAGTATTTT; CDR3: CASSLLAGDPHTDTQYF
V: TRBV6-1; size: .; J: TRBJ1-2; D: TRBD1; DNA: TGTGCCAGCAGTGAAGCGAGGGGGCTGGGCTATGGCTACACCTTC; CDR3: CASSEARGLGYGYTF
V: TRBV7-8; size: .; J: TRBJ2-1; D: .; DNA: TGTGCCAGCAGCTTAGGAAGCGGTACTTCTCCTGAGCAGTTCTTC; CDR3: CASSLGSGTSPEQFF
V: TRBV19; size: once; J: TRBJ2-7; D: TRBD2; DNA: TGTGCCAGTAGTATCGGATCCCGCCTTGGGTTGACTAGCGGGAGTGTAAAAGGTCCCGACGAGCAGTACTTC; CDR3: CASSIGSRLGLTSGSVKGPDEQYF
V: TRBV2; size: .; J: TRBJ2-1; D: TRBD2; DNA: TGTGCCAGCAGCGGCCTAGCGGGAGGGCGGGATGAGCAGTTCTTC; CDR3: CASSGLAGGRDEQFF
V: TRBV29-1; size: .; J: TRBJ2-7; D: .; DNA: TGCAGCGTTAGCTCAGGGGGGAACTACGAGCAGTACTTC; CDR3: CSVSSGGNYEQYF
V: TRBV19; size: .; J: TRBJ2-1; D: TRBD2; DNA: TGTGCCACCTCTAGCGGGGGCTCCTACAATGAGCAGTTCTTC; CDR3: CATSSGGSYNEQFF